This TCR beta chain is from a study of blood T cell repertoires in COVID-19. Overall study context: Spain, Italy and the United States supplied samples that represented acute and convalescent COVID-19. T cells, B-cell-depleted T cells, or PBMCs supplied cDNA or gDNA.

Recruitment covered about two dozen US areas and drew participants whose ages spanned roughly 18 to 89 years. As handled by the study authors: Reference gene primer amplification gave estimated nucleated cell counts. The protocol was immunoSEQ multiplex PCR, while the TCRdb copy is restricted to in-frame clones and leaves out a portion. That table supplies the V and J calls and clone size; D and trimming were determined from the DNA. The sample shows hundreds of thousands of clones, about 90% of them seen only once. Trimming took off 6 bases at V and 0 bases at J, with 14 bases between the two ends. CDR1 and CDR2 from the germline V gene are LGHNA and YSLEER. CDR3 length equals 15 residues.

This chain links TRBV4-3 with TRBJ1-2; a weak D match, TRBD1 (6 bases). Sequenced sample: PBMCs or T cells enriched from blood (not recorded which). The receptor's source is a woman in her late teens or twenties who had recovered from COVID-19. CDR3 DNA: TGCGCCAGCAGGGTCAACAGGGAATCTAACTATGGCTACACCTTC. Encoded protein: CASRVNRESNYGYTF.